A selection of T cell receptor beta chains follows, all from one sample in a study of post-analysis software for immune sequencing data. From the PCR reads, TCRdb called clonotypes with MiXCR, one entry per CDR3 protein. This table has approximately 360,000 distinct CDR3 sequences, around 33% appearing once. Material for sequencing was blood. Receptors originate from a girl aged 10-17 years with multiple sclerosis. Each CDR3 is given with its conserved first and last residue. Fields, in order: J gene, D gene, V gene, CDR3 protein. D genes are given only for firm matches.

>TRBJ1-5|NA|TRBV7-3
CASSSGVDQPQHF
>TRBJ1-2|NA|TRBV14
CASSQGWRSNYDYTF
>TRBJ2-1|NA|TRBV12-3/TRBV12-4
CASSFGSSGEQFF
>TRBJ2-1|NA|TRBV7-2
CASSALYNEQFF
>NA|TRBD1|TRBV10-3
CAISEERAGGSYEQYF
>TRBJ2-7|NA|TRBV29-1
CSVRRGDSSYEQYF
>TRBJ2-5|NA|TRBV7-6
CASSLGRHPQETQYF
>TRBJ1-1|NA|TRBV12-3/TRBV12-4
CASRQNGLYAEAFF
>TRBJ2-5|TRBD2|TRBV3-1
CASTLAGYQETQYF
>TRBJ2-3|NA|TRBV12-3/TRBV12-4
CASTLPLGTQYF
>TRBJ2-1|TRBD2|TRBV12-3/TRBV12-4
CASSPSLAGATLYNEQFF
>TRBJ2-3|TRBD2|TRBV7-3
CASSLGGTNTDTQYF
>TRBJ2-3|NA|TRBV3-1
CASSPEEYTDTQYF
>TRBJ2-7|NA|TRBV5-1
CASSLDSPSYEQYF
>TRBJ2-1|TRBD2|TRBV7-6
CASSPPLWRGGRGEQFF
>TRBJ2-1|NA|TRBV29-1
CSAGGGASYNEQFF
>NA|TRBD1|TRBV7-3
CASSLRGTGYYEQYF
>TRBJ2-3|TRBD1|TRBV5-1
CASSLGEQGAGDTQYF
>TRBJ2-7|NA|TRBV20-1
CSASMGGYEQYF
>TRBJ2-3|TRBD1|TRBV10-3
CAISESPGQGTDTQYF
>TRBJ1-2|NA|TRBV27
CASRDRHYGYTF
>TRBJ2-7|TRBD2|TRBV6-2/TRBV6-3
CASSPRDYTGEQYF
>TRBJ1-5|TRBD1|TRBV18
CASSKTGDNQPQHF
>TRBJ1-2|NA|TRBV20-1
CSARDPVGIYGYTF
>TRBJ1-1|TRBD1|TRBV7-2
CASSPRGGQYEAFF
>TRBJ2-1|TRBD2|TRBV6-1
CASRGGAVAYNEQFF
>TRBJ1-1|NA|TRBV4-1
CASSQGEDGSNTEAFF
>TRBJ1-2|TRBD1|TRBV6-1
CASQLGTTGKAGYTF
>TRBJ1-2|TRBD1|TRBV6-2/TRBV6-3
CASSYTWTGPGYTF
>TRBJ1-5|NA|TRBV12-3/TRBV12-4
CASSSSGSNQPQHF
>TRBJ2-7|NA|TRBV10-3
CASTGTGSYEQYF
>TRBJ1-1|NA|TRBV20-1
CSARGEAEAFF
>TRBJ1-1|TRBD1|TRBV4-1
CASSQLGTGPMNTEAFF
>TRBJ2-3|NA|TRBV6-5
CASLGATLDTQYF
>TRBJ2-7|TRBD1|TRBV29-1
CSVTRQGEVIEQYF
>TRBJ1-2|NA|TRBV20-1
CSASTWGQGNDANYGYTF
>TRBJ2-1|TRBD2|TRBV13
CASSFGLAGREQFF
>TRBJ2-4|TRBD2|TRBV12-3/TRBV12-4
CASRETSGLNIQYF
>TRBJ2-6|NA|TRBV5-1
CASSSRVAGANVLTF
>TRBJ2-7|NA|TRBV5-5
CASSPFNSGLLRYEQYF
>TRBJ2-3|TRBD2|TRBV29-1
CSVEGLAGADTRYF
>TRBJ1-4|NA|TRBV7-9
CASSLAGYRDREKLFF
>TRBJ2-1|TRBD2|TRBV4-2
CASSQVTSGGVEQFF
>TRBJ2-7|NA|TRBV10-3
CAISVSGTYEQYF
>TRBJ2-7|NA|TRBV7-9
CASSFPRGWGGTYEQYF
>TRBJ1-5|NA|TRBV4-1
CASSQHGDMPQHF
>TRBJ2-1|TRBD2|TRBV6-1
CASSDPLAGGLFEQFF
>TRBJ1-5|NA|TRBV18
CASSPAKVSNQPQHF
>TRBJ1-5|NA|TRBV12-3/TRBV12-4
CASSLMAGAQPQHF
>TRBJ1-6|TRBD1|TRBV4-2
CASSHTGTGNSPLHF
>TRBJ1-5|TRBD1|TRBV3-1
CASSQGQGFDQPQHF
>TRBJ2-1|TRBD2|TRBV29-1
CSVPRERGYNEQFF
>TRBJ2-5|TRBD2|TRBV12-3/TRBV12-4
CASSSLAGSFQETQYF
>TRBJ2-1|TRBD2|TRBV12-3/TRBV12-4
CASSPLAGGENEQFF
>TRBJ1-4|TRBD1|TRBV6-6
CASSPRDSAKLFF
>TRBJ2-7|NA|TRBV15
CATSRERPSSYEQYF
>TRBJ2-3|TRBD2|TRBV20-1
CSAVKAGGSTDTQYF